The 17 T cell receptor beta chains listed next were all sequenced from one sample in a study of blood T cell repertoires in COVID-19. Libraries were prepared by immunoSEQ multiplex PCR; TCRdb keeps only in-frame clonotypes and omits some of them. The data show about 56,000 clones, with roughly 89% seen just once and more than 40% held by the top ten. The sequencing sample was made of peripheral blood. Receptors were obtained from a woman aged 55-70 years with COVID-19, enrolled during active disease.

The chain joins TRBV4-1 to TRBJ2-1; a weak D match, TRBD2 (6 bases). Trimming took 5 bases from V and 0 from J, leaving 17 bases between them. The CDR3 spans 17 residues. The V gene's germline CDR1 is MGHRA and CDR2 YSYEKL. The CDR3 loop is CASSIFPGVRSYNEQFF. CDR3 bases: TGCGCCAGCAGCATCTTCCCGGGGGTGCGCTCCTACAATGAGCAGTTCTTC.

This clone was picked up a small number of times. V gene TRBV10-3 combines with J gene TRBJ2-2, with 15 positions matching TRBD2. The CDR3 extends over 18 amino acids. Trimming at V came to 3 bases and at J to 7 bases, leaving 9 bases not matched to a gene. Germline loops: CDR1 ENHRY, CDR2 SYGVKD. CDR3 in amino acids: CAISERGLAGGLSGELFF. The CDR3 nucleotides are TGTGCCATCAGTGAAAGAGGACTAGCGGGAGGGCTGAGCGGGGAGCTGTTTTTT.

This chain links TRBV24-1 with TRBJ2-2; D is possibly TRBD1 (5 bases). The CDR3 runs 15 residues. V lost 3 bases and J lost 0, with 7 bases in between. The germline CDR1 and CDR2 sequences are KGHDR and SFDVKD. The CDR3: CATSDGAANTGELFF. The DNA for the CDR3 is TGTGCCACCAGTGATGGGGCAGCGAACACCGGGGAGCTGTTTTTT.

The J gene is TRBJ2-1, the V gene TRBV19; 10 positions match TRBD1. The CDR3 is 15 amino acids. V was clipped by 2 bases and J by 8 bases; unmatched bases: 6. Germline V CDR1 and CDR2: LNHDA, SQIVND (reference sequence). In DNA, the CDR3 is TGTGCCAGTAGTATATCCGGGACAGGGGCCCATGAGCAGTTCTTC. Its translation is CASSISGTGAHEQFF. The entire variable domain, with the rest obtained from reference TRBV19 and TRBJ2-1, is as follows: DGGITQSPKYLFRKEGQNVTLSCEQNLNHDAMYWYRQDPGQGLRLIYYSQIVNDFQKGDIAEGYSVSREKKESFPLTVTSAQKNPTAFYLCASSISGTGAHEQFFGPGTRLTVL.

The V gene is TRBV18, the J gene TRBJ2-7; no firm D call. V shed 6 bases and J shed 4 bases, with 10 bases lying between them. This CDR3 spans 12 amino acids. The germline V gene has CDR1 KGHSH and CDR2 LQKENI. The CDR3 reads CASSRSVYEQYF. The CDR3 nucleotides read TGTGCCAGCTCCCGGTCTGTGTACGAGCAGTACTTC.

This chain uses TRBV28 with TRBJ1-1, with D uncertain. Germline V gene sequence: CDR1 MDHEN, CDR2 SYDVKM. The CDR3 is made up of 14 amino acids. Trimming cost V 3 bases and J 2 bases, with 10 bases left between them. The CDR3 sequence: CASSFTTINTEAFF. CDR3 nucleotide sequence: TGTGCCAGCAGTTTCACTACTATAAACACTGAAGCTTTCTTT.

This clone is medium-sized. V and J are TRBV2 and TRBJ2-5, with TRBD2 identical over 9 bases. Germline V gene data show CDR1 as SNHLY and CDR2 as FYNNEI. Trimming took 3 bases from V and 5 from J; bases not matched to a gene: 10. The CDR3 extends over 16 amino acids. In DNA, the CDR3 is TGTGCCAGCAGTGATCGGGTAGCGGGAGATTTTGAGACCCAGTACTTC. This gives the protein CASSDRVAGDFETQYF.

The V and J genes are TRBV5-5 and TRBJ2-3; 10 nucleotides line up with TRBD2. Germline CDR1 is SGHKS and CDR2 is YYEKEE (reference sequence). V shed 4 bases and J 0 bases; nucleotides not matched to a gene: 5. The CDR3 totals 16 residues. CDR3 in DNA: TGTGCCAGCAGCCCTACTAGCGGGGTAAGCACAGATACGCAGTATTTT. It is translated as CASSPTSGVSTDTQYF.

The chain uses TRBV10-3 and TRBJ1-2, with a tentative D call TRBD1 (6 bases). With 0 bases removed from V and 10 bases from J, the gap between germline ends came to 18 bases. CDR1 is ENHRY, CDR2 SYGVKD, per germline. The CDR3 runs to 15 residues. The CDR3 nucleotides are TGTGCCATCAGTGAGTCGAACAGGGAGAGTGGCGTCTACACCTTC. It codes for CAISESNRESGVYTF.

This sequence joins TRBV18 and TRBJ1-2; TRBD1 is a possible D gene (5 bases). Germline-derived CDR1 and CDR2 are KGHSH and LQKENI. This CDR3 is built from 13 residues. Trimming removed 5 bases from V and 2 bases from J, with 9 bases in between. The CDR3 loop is CASSLAGNYGYTF. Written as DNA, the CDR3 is TGTGCCAGCTCATTAGCAGGGAACTATGGCTACACCTTC.

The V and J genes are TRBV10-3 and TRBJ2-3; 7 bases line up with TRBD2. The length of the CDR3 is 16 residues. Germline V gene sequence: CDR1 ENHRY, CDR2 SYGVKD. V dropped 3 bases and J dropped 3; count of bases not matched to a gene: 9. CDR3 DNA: TGTGCCATCAGTGATCCTTTAGCGGGCTTAACAGATACGCAGTATTTT. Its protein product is CAISDPLAGLTDTQYF.

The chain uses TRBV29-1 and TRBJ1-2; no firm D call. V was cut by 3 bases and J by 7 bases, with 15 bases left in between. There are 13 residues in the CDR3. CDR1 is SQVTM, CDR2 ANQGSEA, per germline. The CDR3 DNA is TGCAGCGTTGAGAGGGATCATGAAGGTGGCTACACCTTC. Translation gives CSVERDHEGGYTF.

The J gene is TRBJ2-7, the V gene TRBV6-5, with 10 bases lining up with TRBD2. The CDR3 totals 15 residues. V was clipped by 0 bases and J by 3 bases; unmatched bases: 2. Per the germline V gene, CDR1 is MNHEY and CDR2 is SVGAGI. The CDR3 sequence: CASSYSASGSYEQYF. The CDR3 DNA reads TGTGCCAGCAGTTACTCGGCTAGCGGGAGCTACGAGCAGTACTTC.

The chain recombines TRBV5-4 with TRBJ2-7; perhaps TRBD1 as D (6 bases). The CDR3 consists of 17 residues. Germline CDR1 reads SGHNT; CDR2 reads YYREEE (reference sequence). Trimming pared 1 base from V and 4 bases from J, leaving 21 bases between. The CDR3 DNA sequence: TGTGCCAGCAGCTTGTATCCAGTGGGGGCCGCCCAATACGAGCAGTACTTC. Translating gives CASSLYPVGAAQYEQYF.

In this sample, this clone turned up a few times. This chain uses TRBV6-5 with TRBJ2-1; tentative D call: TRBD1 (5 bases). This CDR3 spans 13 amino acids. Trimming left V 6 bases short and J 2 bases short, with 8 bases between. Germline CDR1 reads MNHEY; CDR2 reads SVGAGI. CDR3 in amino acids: CASSRDTYNEQFF. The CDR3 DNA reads TGTGCCAGCAGCAGGGATACCTACAATGAGCAGTTCTTC.

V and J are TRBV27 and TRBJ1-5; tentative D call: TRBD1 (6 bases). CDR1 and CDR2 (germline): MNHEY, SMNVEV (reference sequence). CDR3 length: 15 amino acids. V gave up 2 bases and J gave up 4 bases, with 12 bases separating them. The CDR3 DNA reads TGTGCCAGCAGTTTAAGTGTCAGGGGAAATCAGCCCCAGCATTTT. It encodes CASSLSVRGNQPQHF.

CDR3 nucleotide sequence: TGTGCCAGCAGCTGGGAGGTGGCCACTGAAGCTTTCTTT. This codes for CASSWEVATEAFF. V is TRBV2 and J is TRBJ1-1; no clear D. Germline V gene sequence: CDR1 SNHLY, CDR2 FYNNEI. The CDR3 is made up of 13 amino acids. The V gene lost 6 bases and the J gene lost 4 bases, with 12 bases spanning the gap.